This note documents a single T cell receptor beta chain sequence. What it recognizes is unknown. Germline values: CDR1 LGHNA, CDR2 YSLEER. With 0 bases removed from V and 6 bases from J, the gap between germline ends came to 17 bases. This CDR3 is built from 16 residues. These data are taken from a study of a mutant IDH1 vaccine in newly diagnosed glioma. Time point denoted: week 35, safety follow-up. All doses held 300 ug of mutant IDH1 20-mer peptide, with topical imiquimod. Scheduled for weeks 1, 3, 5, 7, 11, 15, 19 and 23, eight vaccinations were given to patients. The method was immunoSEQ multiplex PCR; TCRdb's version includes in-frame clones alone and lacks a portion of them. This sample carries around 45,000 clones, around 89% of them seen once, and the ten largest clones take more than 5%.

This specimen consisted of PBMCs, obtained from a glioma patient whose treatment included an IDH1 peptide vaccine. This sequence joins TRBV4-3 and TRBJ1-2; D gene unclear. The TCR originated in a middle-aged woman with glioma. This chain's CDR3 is CASSQDLGSRFDGYTF. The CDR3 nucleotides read TGCGCCAGCAGCCAAGACCTGGGCAGCCGGTTCGATGGCTACACCTTC.